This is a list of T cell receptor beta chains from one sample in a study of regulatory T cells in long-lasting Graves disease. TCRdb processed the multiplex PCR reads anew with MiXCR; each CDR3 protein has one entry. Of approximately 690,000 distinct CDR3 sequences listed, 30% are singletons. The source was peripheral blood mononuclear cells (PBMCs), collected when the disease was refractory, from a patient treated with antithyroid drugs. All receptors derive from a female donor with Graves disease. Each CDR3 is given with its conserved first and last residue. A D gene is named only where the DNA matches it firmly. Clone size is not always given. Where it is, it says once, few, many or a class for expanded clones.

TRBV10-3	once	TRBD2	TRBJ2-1	CAISETGLAEYNEQFF	TGTGCCATCAGTGAGACGGGACTAGCGGAATACAATGAGCAGTTCTTC
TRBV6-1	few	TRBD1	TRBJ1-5	CASSGDREGNQPQHF	TGTGCCAGCAGTGGGGACAGGGAGGGCAATCAGCCCCAGCATTTT
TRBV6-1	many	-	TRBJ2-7	CASSARQTLSYEQYF	TGTGCCAGCAGCGCCCGACAGACCCTCTCCTACGAGCAGTACTTC
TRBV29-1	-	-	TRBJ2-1	CSVPGGGYNEQFF	TGCAGCGTTCCAGGGGGGGGCTACAATGAGCAGTTCTTC
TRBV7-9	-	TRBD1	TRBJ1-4	CASSTHGQGGEKLFF	TGTGCCAGCAGCACCCACGGACAGGGAGGAGAAAAACTGTTTTTT
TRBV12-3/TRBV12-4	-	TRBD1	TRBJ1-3	CASRAGQGDNGNTIYF	TGTGCCAGCAGGGCGGGACAGGGGGATAATGGAAACACCATATATTTT
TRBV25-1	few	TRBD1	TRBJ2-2	CASSEVMGNRGRPGELFF	TGTGCCAGCAGTGAAGTTATGGGCAACAGGGGGCGGCCCGGGGAGCTGTTTTTT
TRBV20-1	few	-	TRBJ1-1	CSARPGHKYSAFF	TGCAGTGCTAGACCGGGACATAAGTACAGTGCTTTCTTT
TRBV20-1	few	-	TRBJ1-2	CSAGSGANYGYTF	TGCAGTGCAGGTTCAGGAGCTAACTATGGCTACACCTTC
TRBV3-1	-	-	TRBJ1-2	CASSSGTPGGGYTF	TGTGCCAGCAGCTCCGGGACTCCGGGGGGAGGCTACACCTTC